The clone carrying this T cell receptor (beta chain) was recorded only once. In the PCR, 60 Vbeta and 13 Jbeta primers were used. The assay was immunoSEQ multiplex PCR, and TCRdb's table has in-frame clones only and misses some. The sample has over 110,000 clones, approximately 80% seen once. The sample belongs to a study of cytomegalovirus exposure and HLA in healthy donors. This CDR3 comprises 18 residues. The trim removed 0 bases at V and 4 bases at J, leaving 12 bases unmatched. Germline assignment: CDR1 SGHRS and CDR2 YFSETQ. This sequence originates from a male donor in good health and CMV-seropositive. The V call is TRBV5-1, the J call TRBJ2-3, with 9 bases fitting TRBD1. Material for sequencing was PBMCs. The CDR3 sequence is CASSLVGQGTMQADTQYF. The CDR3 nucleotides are TGCGCCAGCAGCTTGGTGGGACAGGGAACGATGCAGGCAGATACGCAGTATTTT.